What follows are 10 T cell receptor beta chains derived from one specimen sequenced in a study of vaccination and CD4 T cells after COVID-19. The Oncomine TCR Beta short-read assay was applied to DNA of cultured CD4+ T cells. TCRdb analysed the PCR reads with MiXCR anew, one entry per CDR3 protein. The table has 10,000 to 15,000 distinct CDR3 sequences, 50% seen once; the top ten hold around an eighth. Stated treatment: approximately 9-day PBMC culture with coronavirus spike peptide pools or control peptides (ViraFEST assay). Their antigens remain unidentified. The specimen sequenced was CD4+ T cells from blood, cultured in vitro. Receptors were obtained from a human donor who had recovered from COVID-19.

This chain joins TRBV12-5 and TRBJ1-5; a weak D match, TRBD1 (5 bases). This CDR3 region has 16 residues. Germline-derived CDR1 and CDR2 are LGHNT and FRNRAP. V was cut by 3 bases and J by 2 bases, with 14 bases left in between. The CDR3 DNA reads TGTGCTAGTGGTTTTGGGGGGAGGGGTGGCAATCAGCCCCAGCATTTT. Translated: CASGFGGRGGNQPQHF.

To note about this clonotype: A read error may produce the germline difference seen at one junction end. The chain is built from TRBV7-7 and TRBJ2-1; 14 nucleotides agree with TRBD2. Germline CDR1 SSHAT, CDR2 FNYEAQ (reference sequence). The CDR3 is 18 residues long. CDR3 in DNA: TGTGCTAGCAGCGGGACTAGCGGGGGCCTAAGCTCCTACAATGAGCAGTTCTTC. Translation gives CASSGTSGGLSSYNEQFF.

CDR3 sequence reads: CSVTGTGGTYEQYF. The CDR3 coding sequence is TGCAGCGTCACGGGGACAGGGGGGACTTACGAGCAGTACTTC. V and J are TRBV29-1 and TRBJ2-7; 11 positions agree with TRBD1. Trimming at V came to 6 bases and at J to 4 bases, leaving 8 bases not matched to a gene. Germline assignment: CDR1 SQVTM and CDR2 ANQGSEA. The CDR3 spans 14 residues.

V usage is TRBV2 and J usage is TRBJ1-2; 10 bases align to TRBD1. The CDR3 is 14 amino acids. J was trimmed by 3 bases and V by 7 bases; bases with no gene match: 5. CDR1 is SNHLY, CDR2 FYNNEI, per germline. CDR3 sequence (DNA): TGTGCCAGCAAGACAGGGGGCGCTGACTATGGCTACACCTTC. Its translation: CASKTGGADYGYTF.

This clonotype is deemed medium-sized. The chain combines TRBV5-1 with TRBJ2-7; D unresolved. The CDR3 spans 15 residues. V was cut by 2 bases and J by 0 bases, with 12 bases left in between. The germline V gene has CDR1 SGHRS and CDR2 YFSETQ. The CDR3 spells CASSLGQASSYEQYF. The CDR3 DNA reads TGCGCCAGCAGCTTAGGCCAGGCGAGCTCCTACGAGCAGTACTTC.

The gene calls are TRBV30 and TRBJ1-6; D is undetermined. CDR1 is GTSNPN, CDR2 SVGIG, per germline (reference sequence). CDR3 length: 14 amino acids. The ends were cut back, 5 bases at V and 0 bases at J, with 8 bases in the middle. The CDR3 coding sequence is TGTGCCTGGGGTGGCTTCTCCTATAATTCACCCCTCCACTTT. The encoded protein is CAWGGFSYNSPLHF.

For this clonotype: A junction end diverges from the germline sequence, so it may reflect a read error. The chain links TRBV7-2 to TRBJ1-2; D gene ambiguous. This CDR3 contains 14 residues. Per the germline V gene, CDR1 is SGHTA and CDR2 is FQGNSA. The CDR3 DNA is TGTGCCAGCACCTTAAATACCAAAACCTATGGCTACACCTTC. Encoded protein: CASTLNTKTYGYTF.

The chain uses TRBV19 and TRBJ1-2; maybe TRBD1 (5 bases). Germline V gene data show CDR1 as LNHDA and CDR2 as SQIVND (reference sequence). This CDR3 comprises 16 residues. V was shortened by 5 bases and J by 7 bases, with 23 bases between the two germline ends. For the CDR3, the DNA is TGTGCCAGTAGTGGTGGGACGGCAAGCGTTTATATTGGCTACACCTTC. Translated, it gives CASSGGTASVYIGYTF.

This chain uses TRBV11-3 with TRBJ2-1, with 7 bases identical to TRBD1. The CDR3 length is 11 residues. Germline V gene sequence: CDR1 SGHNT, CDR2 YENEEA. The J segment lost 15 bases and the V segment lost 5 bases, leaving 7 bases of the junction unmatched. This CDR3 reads CASSEARDRFF. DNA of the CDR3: TGTGCCAGCAGCGAGGCCCGGGACAGGTTCTTC.

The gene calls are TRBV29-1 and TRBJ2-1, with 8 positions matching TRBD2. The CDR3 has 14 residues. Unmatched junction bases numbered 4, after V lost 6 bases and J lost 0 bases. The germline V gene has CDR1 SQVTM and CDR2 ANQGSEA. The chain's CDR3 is CSVVSGGSYNEQFF. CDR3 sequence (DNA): TGCAGCGTCGTAAGCGGGGGCTCCTACAATGAGCAGTTCTTC.